Here is one T cell receptor beta chain with its context. Its cognate antigen is unknown. The sample's time point: week 11, during vaccination. One vaccine dose held 300 ug of mutant IDH1 20-mer peptide and came with topical imiquimod. CDR1 SGHTA and CDR2 FQGNSA come from the germline V gene. The CDR3 has 15 residues. Deletions cut 5 bases from V and 8 bases from J, with 16 bases between. The sample is drawn from a study of a mutant IDH1 vaccine in newly diagnosed glioma. Turning to the study itself: Following radiotherapy alone, or alongside temozolomide cycles, vaccination was started after an interval of 4-6 weeks. Males made up 62.5% and females about 40% of treated patients, whose mean age was roughly 40 years.

The protocol was immunoSEQ multiplex PCR, while the TCRdb copy is restricted to in-frame clones and leaves out a portion. Of 20,000 to 25,000 clones in the sample, approximately 89% were seen once. This chain connects TRBV7-2 to TRBJ1-6; perhaps TRBD1 as D (6 bases). Sequencing was performed on PBMCs, taken from a glioma patient whose treatment included an IDH1 peptide vaccine. This clonotype originated in a woman in her 40s with glioma. CDR3 DNA: TGTGCCAGCAGCCTTCAGGGGACGGAAGATTCACCCCTCCACTTT. As protein: CASSLQGTEDSPLHF. Combining the CDR3 with reference TRBV7-2 and TRBJ1-6 gives the whole variable domain GAGVSQSPSNKVTEKGKDVELRCDPISGHTALYWYRQSLGQGLEFLIYFQGNSAPDKSGLPSDRFSAERTGGSVSTLTIQRTQQEDSAVYLCASSLQGTEDSPLHFGNGTRLTVT.